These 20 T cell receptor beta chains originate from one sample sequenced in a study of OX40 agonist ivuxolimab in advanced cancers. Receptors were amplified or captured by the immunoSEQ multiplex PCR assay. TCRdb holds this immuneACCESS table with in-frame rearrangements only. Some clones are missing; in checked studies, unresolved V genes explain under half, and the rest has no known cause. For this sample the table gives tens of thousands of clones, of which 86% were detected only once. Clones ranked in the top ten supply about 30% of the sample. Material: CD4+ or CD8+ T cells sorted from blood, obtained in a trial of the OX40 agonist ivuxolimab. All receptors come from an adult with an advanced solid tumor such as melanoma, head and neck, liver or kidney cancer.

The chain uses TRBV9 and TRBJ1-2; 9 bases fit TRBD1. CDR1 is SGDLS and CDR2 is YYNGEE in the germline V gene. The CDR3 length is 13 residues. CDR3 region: CASTGGGFDGYTF. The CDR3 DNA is TGTGCTAGTACAGGGGGCGGATTTGATGGCTACACCTTC.

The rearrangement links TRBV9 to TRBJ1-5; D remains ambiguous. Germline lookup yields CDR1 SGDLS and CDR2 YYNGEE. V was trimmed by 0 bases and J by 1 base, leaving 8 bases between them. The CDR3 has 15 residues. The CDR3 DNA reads TGTGCCAGCAGCGTAGGCACTGGGAGCAATCAGCCCCAGCATTTT. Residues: CASSVGTGSNQPQHF. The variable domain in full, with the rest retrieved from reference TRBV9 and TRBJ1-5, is DSGVTQTPKHLITATGQRVTLRCSPRSGDLSVYWYQQSLDQGLQFLIQYYNGEERAKGNILERFSAQQFPDLHSELNLSSLELGDSALYFCASSVGTGSNQPQHFGDGTRLSIL.

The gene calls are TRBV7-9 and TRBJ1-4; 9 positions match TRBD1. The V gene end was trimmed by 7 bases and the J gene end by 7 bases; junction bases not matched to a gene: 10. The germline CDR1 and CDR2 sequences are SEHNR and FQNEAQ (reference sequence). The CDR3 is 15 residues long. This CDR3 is CASTFTGGAGEKLFF. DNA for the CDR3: TGTGCCAGCACTTTCACAGGGGGCGCGGGTGAAAAACTGTTTTTT.

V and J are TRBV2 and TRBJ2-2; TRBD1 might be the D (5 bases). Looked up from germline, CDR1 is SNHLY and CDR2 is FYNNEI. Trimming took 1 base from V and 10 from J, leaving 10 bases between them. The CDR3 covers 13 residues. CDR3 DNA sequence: TGTGCCAGCAGTGAAGGGACATCACTGGAGCTGTTTTTT. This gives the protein CASSEGTSLELFF.

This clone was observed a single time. CDR3: CSAARAGELFF. CDR3 nucleotides: TGCAGTGCTGCCAGAGCCGGGGAGCTGTTTTTT. V is TRBV20-1 and J is TRBJ2-2; no clear D gene. With 5 bases removed from V and 6 bases from J, the gap between germline ends came to 7 bases. Germline assignment: CDR1 DFQATT and CDR2 SNEGSKA (reference sequence). The CDR3 is 11 residues long.

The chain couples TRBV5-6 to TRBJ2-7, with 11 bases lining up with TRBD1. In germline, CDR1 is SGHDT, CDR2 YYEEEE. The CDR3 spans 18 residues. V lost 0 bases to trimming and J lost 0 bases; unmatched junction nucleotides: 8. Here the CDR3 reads CASSLGLWGQGDSYEQYF. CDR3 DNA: TGTGCCAGCAGCTTGGGGTTGTGGGGACAGGGGGACTCCTACGAGCAGTACTTC.

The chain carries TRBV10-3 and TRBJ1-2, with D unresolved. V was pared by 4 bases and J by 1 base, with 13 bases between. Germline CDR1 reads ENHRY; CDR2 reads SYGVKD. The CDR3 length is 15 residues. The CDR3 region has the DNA TGTGCCATCAGTGTGTGGAGGGAAGGTAACTATGGCTACACCTTC. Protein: CAISVWREGNYGYTF.

For the CDR3, the DNA is TGCGCCAGCAGTGAGAAAATCCCGGGGGCGGGCGGGGAGCTGTTTTTT. Its protein product is CASSEKIPGAGGELFF. The chain links TRBV10-1 to TRBJ2-2; D tentatively fits TRBD1 or TRBD2 (6 bases each). The CDR3 consists of 16 residues. Germline assignment: CDR1 WNHNN and CDR2 SYGVQD (reference sequence). V dropped 2 bases and J dropped 7 bases, with 17 bases sitting between them.

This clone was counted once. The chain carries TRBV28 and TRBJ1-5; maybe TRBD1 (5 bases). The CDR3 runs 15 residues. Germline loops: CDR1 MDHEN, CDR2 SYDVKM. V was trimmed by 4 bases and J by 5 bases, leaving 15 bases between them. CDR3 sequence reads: CASSSGDENDQPQHF. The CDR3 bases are TGTGCCAGCAGTTCCGGGGACGAAAATGATCAGCCCCAGCATTTT.

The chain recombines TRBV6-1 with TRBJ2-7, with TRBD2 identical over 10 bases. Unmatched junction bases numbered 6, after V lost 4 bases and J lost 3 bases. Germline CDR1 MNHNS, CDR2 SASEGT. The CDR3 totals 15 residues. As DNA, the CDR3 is TGTGCCAGCAGTGGACTCCTAGCGGGGGACTACGAGCAGTACTTC. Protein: CASSGLLAGDYEQYF.

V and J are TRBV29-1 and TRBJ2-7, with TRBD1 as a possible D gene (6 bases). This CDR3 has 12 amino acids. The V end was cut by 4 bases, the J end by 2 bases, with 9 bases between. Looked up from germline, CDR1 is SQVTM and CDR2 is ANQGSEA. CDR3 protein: CSVAQGAYEQYF. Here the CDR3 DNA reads TGCAGCGTTGCACAGGGCGCCTACGAGCAGTACTTC.

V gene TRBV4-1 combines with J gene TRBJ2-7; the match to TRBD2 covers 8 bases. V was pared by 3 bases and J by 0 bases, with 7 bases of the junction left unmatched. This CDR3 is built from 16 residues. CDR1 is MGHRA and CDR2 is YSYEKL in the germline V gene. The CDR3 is CASSHSTSGFSYEQYF. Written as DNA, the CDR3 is TGCGCCAGCAGCCACTCTACTAGCGGCTTCTCCTACGAGCAGTACTTC.

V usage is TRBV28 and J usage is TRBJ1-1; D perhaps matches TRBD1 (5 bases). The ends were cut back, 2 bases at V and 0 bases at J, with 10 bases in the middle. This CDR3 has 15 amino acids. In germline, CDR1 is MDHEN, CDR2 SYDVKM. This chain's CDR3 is CASSLPGGMNTEAFF. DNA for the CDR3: TGTGCCAGCAGTTTACCGGGGGGAATGAACACTGAAGCTTTCTTT. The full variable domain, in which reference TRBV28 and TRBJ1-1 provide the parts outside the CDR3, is DVKVTQSSRYLVKRTGEKVFLECVQDMDHENMFWYRQDPGLGLRLIYFSYDVKMKEKGDIPEGYSVSREKKERFSLILESASTNQTSMYLCASSLPGGMNTEAFFGQGTRLTVV.

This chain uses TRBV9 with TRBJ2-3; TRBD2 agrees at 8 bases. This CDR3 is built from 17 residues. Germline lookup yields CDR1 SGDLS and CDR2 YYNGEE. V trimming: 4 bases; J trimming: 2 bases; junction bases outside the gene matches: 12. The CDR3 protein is CASSPGGGGTLTDTQYF. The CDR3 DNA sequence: TGTGCCAGCAGCCCGGGAGGCGGGGGGACCCTCACAGATACGCAGTATTTT.

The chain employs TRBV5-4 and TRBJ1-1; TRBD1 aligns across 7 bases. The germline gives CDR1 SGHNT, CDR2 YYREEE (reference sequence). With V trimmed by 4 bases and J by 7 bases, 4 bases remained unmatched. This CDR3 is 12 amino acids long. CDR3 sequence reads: CASSTGTDEAFF. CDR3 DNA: TGTGCCAGCAGCACCGGGACAGATGAAGCTTTCTTT.

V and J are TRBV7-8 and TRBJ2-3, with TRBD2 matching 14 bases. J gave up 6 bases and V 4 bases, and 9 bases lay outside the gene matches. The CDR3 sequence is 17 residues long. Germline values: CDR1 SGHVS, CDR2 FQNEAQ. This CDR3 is CASSSPTSGRATDTQYF. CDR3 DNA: TGTGCCAGCAGCTCCCCGACTAGCGGGAGGGCAACGGATACGCAGTATTTT.

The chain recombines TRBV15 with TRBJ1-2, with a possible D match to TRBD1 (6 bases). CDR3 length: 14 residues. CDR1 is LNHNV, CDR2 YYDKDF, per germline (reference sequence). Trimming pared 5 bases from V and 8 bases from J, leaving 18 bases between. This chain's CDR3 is CATSPRSTGFGYTF. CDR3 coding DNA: TGTGCCACCAGCCCTAGGTCGACAGGTTTCGGCTACACCTTC.

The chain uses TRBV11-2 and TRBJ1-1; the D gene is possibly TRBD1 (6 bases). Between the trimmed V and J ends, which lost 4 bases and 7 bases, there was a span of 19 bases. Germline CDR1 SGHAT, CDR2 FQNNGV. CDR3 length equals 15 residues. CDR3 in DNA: TGTGCCAGCAGCTCATCCGCCAGGGGTGTGGATGAAGCTTTCTTT. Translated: CASSSSARGVDEAFF.

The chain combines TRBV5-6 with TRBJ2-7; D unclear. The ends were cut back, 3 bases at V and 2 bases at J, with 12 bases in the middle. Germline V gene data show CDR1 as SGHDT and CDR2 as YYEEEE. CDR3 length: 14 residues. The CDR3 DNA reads TGTGCCAGCAGCTCGAGACTTGGGCCCTACGAGCAGTACTTC. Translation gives CASSSRLGPYEQYF.

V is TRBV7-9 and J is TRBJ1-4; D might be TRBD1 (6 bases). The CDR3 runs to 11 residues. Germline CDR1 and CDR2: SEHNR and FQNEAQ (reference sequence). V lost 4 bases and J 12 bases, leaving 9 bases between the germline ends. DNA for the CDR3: TGTGCCAGCAGCTCACGGGGGCAACTGTTTTTT. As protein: CASSSRGQLFF.